Each of the 27 T cell receptor beta chains below was sequenced from the same sample in a study of CD8 T cells in Susac syndrome. With random hexamers, roughly 0.45 to 1 ug RNA was reverse transcribed. TCRdb processed the immunoSEQ multiplex PCR reads anew with MiXCR; each CDR3 protein has one entry. This table holds about 300,000 distinct CDR3 sequences, 70% to 90% found once. The sequencing input was CD8+ T cells from PBMCs. The receptors shown here come from a human donor with multiple sclerosis.

This clonotype appeared a single time. This chain links TRBV15 with TRBJ2-1; no reliable D call. V dropped 0 bases and J dropped 4 bases, with 10 bases sitting between them. The CDR3 spans 15 residues. Germline lookup yields CDR1 LNHNV and CDR2 YYDKDF (reference sequence). CDR3 residues: CATSRDLNLYNEQFF. CDR3 DNA sequence: TGTGCCACCAGCAGAGATTTGAACTTGTACAATGAGCAGTTCTTC.

The chain is built from TRBV6-5 and TRBJ2-2, with D hard to call. The V gene lost 4 bases and the J gene lost 3 bases, with 15 bases spanning the gap. CDR3 size: 16 residues. The germline gives CDR1 MNHEY, CDR2 SVGAGI. In DNA form, the CDR3 reads TGTGCCAGCAGTTCAAGAGGACCCCTCGACACCGGGGAGCTGTTTTTT. Protein product: CASSSRGPLDTGELFF.

About this clonotype: In this CDR3 the conserved last residue, phenylalanine or tryptophan, is missing, so a read error is likely. The gene calls are TRBV28 and TRBJ2-5; 10 bases fit TRBD2. Germline values: CDR1 MDHEN, CDR2 SYDVKM. Trimming removed 4 bases from V and 5 bases from J; junction bases left unmatched: 10. The length of the CDR3 is 16 residues. CDR3 nucleotide sequence: TGTGCCAGCAGTTACCGACTAGCGGGCCTCCGGGAGACCCAGTACTTG. Residues: CASSYRLAGLRETQYL.

This clonotype occurred once. The chain has TRBV11-2 and TRBJ1-6; no clear D gene. V lost 5 bases and J lost 10, with 18 bases in between. CDR3 length: 15 residues. Germline V gene data show CDR1 as SGHAT and CDR2 as FQNNGV. The CDR3 nucleotides read TGTGCCAGCAGCGATCATGATAGTGTTGGATCACCCCTCCACTTT. Translation gives CASSDHDSVGSPLHF.

This chain connects TRBV27 to TRBJ2-7; unclear D gene. The V end was cut by 3 bases, the J end by 3 bases, with 12 bases between. The V gene's germline CDR1 is MNHEY and CDR2 SMNVEV (reference sequence). CDR3 length: 14 residues. This CDR3 reads CASSFAGPGYEQYF. Written as DNA, the CDR3 is TGTGCCAGCAGTTTCGCCGGGCCGGGCTACGAGCAGTACTTC.

The rearrangement links TRBV4-3 to TRBJ2-3; the match to TRBD2 covers 11 bases. J was trimmed by 4 bases and V by 1 base; bases with no gene match: 4. The CDR3 spans 16 residues. The germline CDR1 and CDR2 sequences are LGHNA and YSLEER. The CDR3 sequence is CASSQADSGRADTQYF. CDR3 bases: TGCGCCAGCAGCCAAGCCGATAGCGGGAGGGCAGATACGCAGTATTTT.

The chain links TRBV6-5 to TRBJ1-1, with 7 bases lining up with TRBD1. From germline, CDR1 is MNHEY and CDR2 SVGAGI. With V trimmed by 0 bases and J by 0 bases, 7 bases remained unmatched. The CDR3 runs 17 residues. CDR3 nucleotides: TGTGCCAGCAGTTACTCGTCTCAGGGGGGCATGAACACTGAAGCTTTCTTT. Translation: CASSYSSQGGMNTEAFF.

The chain has TRBV7-9 and TRBJ2-3; 9 nucleotides match TRBD2. Per the germline V gene, CDR1 is SEHNR and CDR2 is FQNEAQ (reference sequence). Germline trimming cut 3 bases from V and 11 bases from J; bases unmatched to any gene: 15. This CDR3 is 16 amino acids long. CDR3 DNA sequence: TGTGCCAGCAGCTTCACTCAGGCAAAATGGCGGGAGGGGCAGTATTTT. Encoded protein: CASSFTQAKWREGQYF. The full variable domain, rest sourced from reference TRBV7-9 and TRBJ2-3, is DTGVSQNPRHKITKRGQNVTFRCDPISEHNRLYWYRQTLGQGPEFLTYFQNEAQLEKSRLLSDRFSAERPKGSFSTLEIQRTEQGDSAMYLCASSFTQAKWREGQYFGPGTRLTVL.

The gene calls are TRBV11-2 and TRBJ2-5, with D possibly TRBD2 on 5 matching bases. The CDR3 has 14 amino acids. The V gene lost 2 bases and the J gene lost 2 bases, with 9 bases spanning the gap. CDR1 SGHAT and CDR2 FQNNGV come from the germline V gene. CDR3 amino acids: CASSLISEQETQYF. CDR3 nucleotides: TGTGCCAGCAGCTTAATTAGCGAGCAAGAGACCCAGTACTTC.

The chain joins TRBV5-5 to TRBJ1-1; D is unclear. Trimming removed 2 bases from V and 2 bases from J, with 13 bases in between. Germline V gene data show CDR1 as SGHKS and CDR2 as YYEKEE (reference sequence). The CDR3 sequence is 15 residues long. DNA for the CDR3: TGTGCCAGCAGCTTTAGATACCGGCCAAACACTGAAGCTTTCTTT. It is translated as CASSFRYRPNTEAFF.

The chain links TRBV9 to TRBJ2-5, with TRBD2 as a possible D gene (6 bases). CDR3 length: 15 residues. Trimming took off 4 bases at V and 0 bases at J, with 13 bases between the two ends. Germline-derived CDR1 and CDR2 are SGDLS and YYNGEE. This chain's CDR3 is CASSPGTRYQETQYF. The CDR3 region has the DNA TGTGCCAGCAGCCCCGGGACTCGGTACCAAGAGACCCAGTACTTC.

The rearrangement uses TRBV21-1 and TRBJ2-1. TRBV21-1 is a pseudogene segment. The CDR3 has 12 residues. CDR3 region: CATKDLPNEQFF. The CDR3 region has the DNA TGTGCCACCAAGGACCTACCCAATGAGCAGTTCTTC.

V is TRBV5-1 and J is TRBJ2-5; 8 nucleotides agree with TRBD2. With V trimmed by 4 bases and J by 9 bases, 17 bases remained unmatched. Per germline, CDR1 SGHRS and CDR2 YFSETQ. The CDR3 length is 16 residues. The CDR3 DNA reads as TGCGCCAGCAGCGCGGCGGAGCGGGAGACCCGGGGGGCCCAGTACTTC. Translating it yields CASSAAERETRGAQYF.

The V gene is TRBV2, the J gene TRBJ2-7; 9 nucleotides agree with TRBD2. Per the germline V gene, CDR1 is SNHLY and CDR2 is FYNNEI. Losses at the gene ends were 3 bases for V and 2 bases for J; bases not matched to a gene: 2. The CDR3 loop spans 14 amino acids. For the CDR3, the DNA is TGTGCCAGCAGTGACGGCGGGAGGGCCTACGAGCAGTACTTC. This gives the protein CASSDGGRAYEQYF.

This clonotype was seen a handful of times. The V gene is TRBV4-1, the J gene TRBJ1-2, with unresolved D. The germline gives CDR1 MGHRA, CDR2 YSYEKL. The CDR3 totals 15 residues. Trimming took off 1 base at V and 8 bases at J, with 17 bases between the two ends. Here the CDR3 reads CASSQGSQALWGYTF. The CDR3 DNA is TGCGCCAGCAGCCAAGGCAGCCAGGCCCTTTGGGGCTACACCTTC.

The chain has TRBV7-9 and TRBJ1-2; the match to TRBD1 covers 9 bases. The length of the CDR3 is 15 residues. Germline trimming cut 4 bases from V and 4 bases from J; bases unmatched to any gene: 7. Germline V lookup: CDR1 SEHNR, CDR2 FQNEAQ (reference sequence). CDR3 region: CASSSGTGRFYGYTF. CDR3 nucleotides: TGTGCCAGCAGCTCCGGGACAGGGAGATTCTATGGCTACACCTTC.

The genes are TRBV29-1 and TRBJ1-4; no reliable D call. The CDR3 consists of 14 residues. Germline lookup yields CDR1 SQVTM and CDR2 ANQGSEA. Trimming removed 5 bases from V and 2 bases from J, with 12 bases in between. CDR3 nucleotide sequence: TGCAGCGTTTTGAGTCCCGGGACTAATGAAAAACTGTTTTTT. Translated: CSVLSPGTNEKLFF.

The rearrangement links TRBV28 to TRBJ2-3; weak D call: TRBD1 (5 bases). There are 16 residues in the CDR3. Germline CDR1 MDHEN, CDR2 SYDVKM. V lost 3 bases to trimming and J lost 0 bases, with 13 bases between them. CDR3 amino acids: CASSFLRARSTDTQYF. CDR3 coding DNA: TGTGCCAGCAGTTTCCTCAGGGCGCGTAGCACAGATACGCAGTATTTT.

The chain has TRBV15 and TRBJ1-2; TRBD1 matches at 7 bases. This CDR3 spans 14 amino acids. Germline V CDR1 and CDR2: LNHNV, YYDKDF (reference sequence). Trimming took 3 bases from V and 8 from J; bases not matched to a gene: 9. For the CDR3, the DNA is TGTGCCACCAGCAGGATGGGGACAGACAGCGGCTACACCTTC. Translating it yields CATSRMGTDSGYTF. The whole variable domain, remainder taken from reference TRBV15 and TRBJ1-2, is DAMVIQNPRYQVTQFGKPVTLSCSQTLNHNVMYWYQQKSSQAPKLLFHYYDKDFNNEADTPDNFQSRRPNTSFCFLDIRSPGLGDTAMYLCATSRMGTDSGYTFGSGTRLTVV.

The gene calls are TRBV27 and TRBJ2-5, with D possibly matching TRBD2 (6 bases). V was clipped by 6 bases and J by 1 base, with 9 bases between them. The V gene's germline CDR1 is MNHEY and CDR2 SMNVEV (reference sequence). This CDR3 region has 13 residues. CDR3 protein: CASRPGLQETQYF. DNA for the CDR3: TGTGCCAGCAGACCGGGACTCCAAGAGACCCAGTACTTC.

This sequence joins TRBV15 and TRBJ1-1; D gene unclear. The CDR3 is 14 amino acids. From germline, CDR1 is LNHNV and CDR2 YYDKDF (reference sequence). V lost 7 bases to trimming and J lost 3 bases, with 15 bases between them. The CDR3 DNA reads TGTGCCACCAACCGCTTGGAGGCGGACACTGAAGCTTTCTTT. This sequence encodes CATNRLEADTEAFF.

V is TRBV5-6 and J is TRBJ2-7, with 7 bases matching TRBD1. V dropped 2 bases and J dropped 2; count of bases not matched to a gene: 10. Germline CDR1 SGHDT, CDR2 YYEEEE. This CDR3 region has 16 residues. CDR3 DNA sequence: TGTGCCAGCAGCTTCGACAGGGCCTCCCTCACCTACGAGCAGTACTTC. It codes for CASSFDRASLTYEQYF.

The chain couples TRBV11-1 to TRBJ2-1; TRBD2 is a possible D gene (7 bases). This CDR3 contains 18 residues. Trimming shortened V by 3 bases and J by 2 bases, and 20 bases separated the two germline ends. The germline V gene encodes CDR1 SGHAT and CDR2 FQDESV (reference sequence). CDR3 sequence: CASSLRWGAGVAYNEQFF. DNA for the CDR3: TGTGCCAGCAGCTTGAGATGGGGGGCGGGAGTAGCCTACAATGAGCAGTTCTTC.

CDR3 region: CASREVADYNEQFF. CDR3 sequence (DNA): TGTGCCAGCAGAGAGGTAGCGGATTACAATGAGCAGTTCTTC. The rearrangement links TRBV6-4 to TRBJ2-1, with D perhaps matching TRBD2 (6 bases). V lost 6 bases, J lost 4 bases, and 13 bases lay in between. The CDR3 length is 14 residues. Germline assignment: CDR1 MRHNA and CDR2 SNTAGT.

The V gene is TRBV19, the J gene TRBJ1-2; no clear D gene. The ends were cut back, 0 bases at V and 3 bases at J, with 5 bases in the middle. CDR1 LNHDA and CDR2 SQIVND come from the germline V gene (reference sequence). This CDR3 has 13 residues. The CDR3 DNA reads TGTGCCAGTAGTATAGATCTTGACTATGGCTACACCTTC. It specifies CASSIDLDYGYTF.

CDR3 sequence reads: CASSVGQVQETQYF. CDR3 coding DNA: TGTGCCAGCAGCGTGGGACAGGTTCAAGAGACCCAGTACTTC. V gene TRBV7-8 combines with J gene TRBJ2-5; 8 bases align to TRBD1. V was pared by 5 bases and J by 2 bases, with 4 bases of the junction left unmatched. Per germline, CDR1 SGHVS and CDR2 FQNEAQ. The CDR3 is made up of 14 amino acids.

The rearrangement uses TRBV19 and TRBJ2-7; possibly TRBD2 for D (5 bases). The CDR3 loop spans 12 amino acids. The germline V gene encodes CDR1 LNHDA and CDR2 SQIVND (reference sequence). V was cut by 3 bases and J by 4 bases, with 7 bases left in between. The CDR3 is CASSMAGYEQYF. The CDR3 DNA sequence: TGTGCCAGTAGTATGGCGGGTTACGAGCAGTACTTC.